This T cell receptor (beta chain) was recovered during a study of T cells in Graves' hyperthyroidism and ophthalmopathy. The investigators amplified TCR beta CDR3 regions from RNA transcripts. TCR CDR3 underwent first-round RT-PCR with the HTBI primer set. TCRdb independently ran MiXCR on the multiplex PCR reads; one entry per CDR3 protein. The sample contains hundreds of thousands of distinct CDR3 sequences, 14% of which appear only once. In patients aged 18 to 65, hyperthyroidism was newly diagnosed, with duration under 2 months. The table lists this clonotype with many counts. This clonotype was obtained from a young woman with Graves' hyperthyroidism. Sequenced material: blood.

The CDR3 sequence: CAWSVRGQGGVGYTF. CDR3 coding DNA: TGTGCCTGGAGTGTACGGGGCCAGGGGGGCGTTGGCTACACCTTC. The V call is TRBV30, the J call TRBJ1-2, with TRBD1 matching 7 bases. This CDR3 spans 15 amino acids. Germline CDR1 GTSNPN, CDR2 SVGIG (reference sequence). Unmatched junction bases numbered 11, after V lost 0 bases and J lost 7 bases.